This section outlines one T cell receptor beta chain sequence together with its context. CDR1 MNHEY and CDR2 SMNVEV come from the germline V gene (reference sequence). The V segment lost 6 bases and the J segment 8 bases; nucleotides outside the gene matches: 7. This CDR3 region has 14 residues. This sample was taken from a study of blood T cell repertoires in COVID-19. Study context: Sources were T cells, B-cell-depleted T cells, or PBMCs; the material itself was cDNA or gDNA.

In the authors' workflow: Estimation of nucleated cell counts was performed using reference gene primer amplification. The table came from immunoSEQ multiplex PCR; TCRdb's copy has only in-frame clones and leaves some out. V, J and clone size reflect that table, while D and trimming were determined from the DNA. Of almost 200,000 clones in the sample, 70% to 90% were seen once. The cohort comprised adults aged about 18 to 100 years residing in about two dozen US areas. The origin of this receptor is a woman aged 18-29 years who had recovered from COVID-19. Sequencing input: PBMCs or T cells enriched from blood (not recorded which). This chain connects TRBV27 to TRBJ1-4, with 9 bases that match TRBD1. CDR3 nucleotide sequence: TGTGCCAGCAGACGTGGGACAGGGAAAGAAAAACTGTTTTTT. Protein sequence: CASRRGTGKEKLFF.